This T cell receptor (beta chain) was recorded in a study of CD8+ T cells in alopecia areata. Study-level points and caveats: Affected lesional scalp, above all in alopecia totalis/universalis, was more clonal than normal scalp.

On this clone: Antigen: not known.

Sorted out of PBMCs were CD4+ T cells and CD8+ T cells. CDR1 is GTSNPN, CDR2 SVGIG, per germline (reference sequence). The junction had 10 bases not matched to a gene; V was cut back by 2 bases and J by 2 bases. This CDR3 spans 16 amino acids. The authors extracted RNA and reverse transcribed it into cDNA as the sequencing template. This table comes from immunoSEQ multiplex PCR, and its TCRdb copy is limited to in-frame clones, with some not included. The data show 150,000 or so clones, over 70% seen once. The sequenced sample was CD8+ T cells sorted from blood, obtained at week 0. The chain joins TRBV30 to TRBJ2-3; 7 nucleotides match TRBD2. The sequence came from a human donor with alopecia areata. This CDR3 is CAWSRSGGSVTDTQYF. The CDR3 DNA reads TGTGCCTGGAGTAGGTCCGGCGGGAGTGTCACAGATACGCAGTATTTT. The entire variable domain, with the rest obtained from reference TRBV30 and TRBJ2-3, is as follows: SQTIHQWPATLVQPVGSPLSLECTVEGTSNPNLYWYRQAAGRGLQLLFYSVGIGQISSEVPQNLSASRPQDRQFILSSKKLLLSDSGFYLCAWSRSGGSVTDTQYFGPGTRLTVL.